These 25 T cell receptor beta chains were all obtained from the same sample, sequenced in a study of CD4 T cells in relation to SARS-CoV-2 and coronaviruses. Unexposed donor CD4+ T cells date from about 2011-2018, before the COVID-19 pandemic. Repertoires were generated with immunoSEQ multiplex PCR, while TCRdb's copy carries only in-frame clones and drops some. This table holds 60,000 or so clones, roughly 93% found once. Sequencing used naive CD4+ T cells from PBMCs. Specified subset: naive CD4+ T cells isolated by negative enrichment. These receptors came from a human donor in good health.

This chain uses TRBV7-6 with TRBJ2-2, with 9 positions matching TRBD1. The CDR3 contains 16 residues. The V segment lost 4 bases and the J segment 0 bases; nucleotides outside the gene matches: 3. From germline, CDR1 is SGHVS and CDR2 FNYEAQ. CDR3 coding DNA: TGTGCCAGCAGCTCGCGACAGGGGGCGAACACCGGGGAGCTGTTTTTT. Its protein product is CASSSRQGANTGELFF.

The chain combines TRBV6-5 with TRBJ1-5; D is possibly TRBD1 (6 bases). V was trimmed by 9 bases and J by 4 bases, leaving 10 bases between them. CDR3 length equals 12 residues. The germline V gene has CDR1 MNHEY and CDR2 SVGAGI. The CDR3 sequence is CASGRGNQPQHF. The CDR3 DNA is TGTGCCAGTGGCAGGGGAAATCAGCCCCAGCATTTT.

The chain is built from TRBV28 and TRBJ1-2, with D possibly being TRBD1 (6 bases). The CDR3 covers 14 residues. The germline gives CDR1 MDHEN, CDR2 SYDVKM. V lost 6 bases and J lost 0, with 11 bases in between. CDR3 DNA: TGTGCCAGCAGGCTACAGGGAACTAACTATGGCTACACCTTC. This gives the protein CASRLQGTNYGYTF.

DNA of the CDR3: TGTGCCAGCAGCCCGTCTGATAGCGGTTCCTACGAGCAGTACTTC. Its protein product is CASSPSDSGSYEQYF. This chain joins TRBV4-2 and TRBJ2-7, with D possibly TRBD2 on 6 matching bases. This CDR3 has 15 residues. Trimming removed 4 bases from V and 1 base from J, with 14 bases in between. Germline CDR1 reads LGHNA; CDR2 reads YNFKEQ.

This rearrangement joins TRBV24-1 to TRBJ2-1; 8 bases are shared with TRBD1. The CDR3 sequence is 15 residues long. Germline loops: CDR1 KGHDR, CDR2 SFDVKD. V was clipped by 5 bases and J by 5 bases; unmatched bases: 7. The CDR3 loop reads CATSVRTGLNNEQFF. The CDR3 coding sequence is TGTGCCACCAGTGTTAGGACAGGGCTTAACAATGAGCAGTTCTTC.

The chain is built from TRBV28 and TRBJ2-2; TRBD1 is a possible D gene (6 bases). The germline CDR1 and CDR2 sequences are MDHEN and SYDVKM. With 6 bases removed from V and 2 bases from J, the gap between germline ends came to 10 bases. This CDR3 has 14 residues. This chain's CDR3 is CASSPGQNTGELFF. CDR3 DNA: TGTGCCAGCAGCCCGGGACAAAACACCGGGGAGCTGTTTTTT.

The rearrangement joins TRBV11-2 to TRBJ2-3; 8 positions match TRBD2. The germline V gene encodes CDR1 SGHAT and CDR2 FQNNGV. V shed 1 base and J 0 bases; nucleotides not matched to a gene: 3. This CDR3 contains 16 residues. For the CDR3, the DNA is TGTGCCAGCAGCTTAGGGGCTAGCGGGAGCACAGATACGCAGTATTTT. Translated, it gives CASSLGASGSTDTQYF.

The chain recombines TRBV3-1 (or the pseudogene TRBV3-2) with TRBJ2-2, with 10 positions matching TRBD2. Trimming cost V 4 bases and J 7 bases; bases outside gene matches: 18. Germline CDR1 LGHDT, CDR2 YNNKEL (reference sequence). The CDR3 length is 19 residues. CDR3 region: CASSRETGRSGRANGELFF. The CDR3 DNA reads as TGTGCCAGCAGCCGAGAGACAGGGCGGAGCGGGAGGGCCAACGGGGAGCTGTTTTTT.

CDR3 bases: TGTGCCAGCAGCGTAGCGGGGGACCGGAGCTACGAGCAGTACTTC. It specifies CASSVAGDRSYEQYF. The chain is built from TRBV9 and TRBJ2-7, with D tentatively TRBD2 (6 bases). The CDR3 has 15 amino acids. Deletions cut 0 bases from V and 3 bases from J, with 13 bases between. Germline CDR1 and CDR2: SGDLS and YYNGEE.

This chain links TRBV28 with TRBJ2-3, with a tentative D call TRBD2 (5 bases). The CDR3 has 16 amino acids. Germline CDR1 is MDHEN and CDR2 is SYDVKM. With 4 bases removed from V and 1 base from J, the gap between germline ends came to 15 bases. CDR3 nucleotide sequence: TGTGCCAGCAGTTCAGGAGGTATTGTTGGCACAGATACGCAGTATTTT. This gives the protein CASSSGGIVGTDTQYF.

This clone occurred once. The V gene is TRBV6-5, the J gene TRBJ2-7; 9 positions agree with TRBD1. Trimming took 8 bases from V and 5 from J; bases not matched to a gene: 4. The V gene's germline CDR1 is MNHEY and CDR2 SVGAGI. The CDR3 contains 12 residues. CDR3: CASRTGGHEQYF. CDR3 nucleotide sequence: TGTGCCAGCCGTACAGGGGGCCACGAGCAGTACTTC.

The chain links TRBV14 to TRBJ2-3; no clear D. Germline V gene sequence: CDR1 SGHDN, CDR2 FVKESK. The CDR3 has 16 amino acids. V gave up 4 bases and J gave up 7 bases, with 21 bases separating them. Here the CDR3 DNA reads TGTGCCAGCAGCCTGGTATTGGTCGATTTAGGAAATACGCAGTATTTT. As protein: CASSLVLVDLGNTQYF.

The J gene is TRBJ1-5, the V gene TRBV15, with TRBD1 matching over 8 bases. Per the germline V gene, CDR1 is LNHNV and CDR2 is YYDKDF (reference sequence). The CDR3 is made up of 14 amino acids. V lost 5 bases and J lost 2; bases outside the gene matches: 2. The CDR3 nucleotides are TGTGCCACCAGCCCGGACAGGGGCAATCAGCCCCAGCATTTT. It translates to CATSPDRGNQPQHF.

This chain links TRBV9 with TRBJ2-7, with D possibly called TRBD1 or TRBD2 (5 bases each). Germline V gene data show CDR1 as SGDLS and CDR2 as YYNGEE. Trimming shortened V by 6 bases and J by 4 bases, and 17 bases separated the two germline ends. The CDR3 totals 14 residues. The CDR3 loop reads CASTAWGTTYEQYF. As DNA, the CDR3 is TGTGCCAGCACGGCCTGGGGGACGACTTACGAGCAGTACTTC. The full variable domain, rest sourced from reference TRBV9 and TRBJ2-7, is DSGVTQTPKHLITATGQRVTLRCSPRSGDLSVYWYQQSLDQGLQFLIQYYNGEERAKGNILERFSAQQFPDLHSELNLSSLELGDSALYFCASTAWGTTYEQYFGPGTRLTVT.

The chain joins TRBV9 to TRBJ2-1, with 9 bases matching TRBD2. Germline CDR1 reads SGDLS; CDR2 reads YYNGEE. The trim removed 0 bases at V and 7 bases at J, leaving 8 bases unmatched. The CDR3 is made up of 16 amino acids. This CDR3 is CASSVVGGRARNEQFF. As DNA, the CDR3 is TGTGCCAGCAGCGTAGTTGGCGGGAGGGCCAGGAATGAGCAGTTCTTC.

The chain employs TRBV7-2 and TRBJ1-5; no definite D call. Germline assignment: CDR1 SGHTA and CDR2 FQGNSA. Trimming removed 0 bases from V and 0 bases from J, with 6 bases in between. The length of the CDR3 is 15 residues. This CDR3 is CASSLAGYSNQPQHF. The CDR3, as DNA: TGTGCCAGCAGCTTAGCAGGGTATAGCAATCAGCCCCAGCATTTT. The full variable domain, with the rest looked up from reference TRBV7-2 and TRBJ1-5, is GAGVSQSPSNKVTEKGKDVELRCDPISGHTALYWYRQSLGQGLEFLIYFQGNSAPDKSGLPSDRFSAERTGGSVSTLTIQRTQQEDSAVYLCASSLAGYSNQPQHFGDGTRLSIL.

V is TRBV6-5 and J is TRBJ2-7; D perhaps matches TRBD1 (6 bases). The CDR3 spans 14 residues. The ends were cut back, 5 bases at V and 1 base at J, with 12 bases in the middle. Germline V gene sequence: CDR1 MNHEY, CDR2 SVGAGI. CDR3 in amino acids: CASSNYRASYEQYF. The CDR3 bases are TGTGCCAGCAGTAACTACAGGGCTTCCTACGAGCAGTACTTC.

The chain is built from TRBV3-1 (or the pseudogene TRBV3-2) and TRBJ1-3; TRBD1 agrees at 8 bases. The CDR3 covers 13 residues. The V gene's germline CDR1 is LGHDT and CDR2 YNNKEL (reference sequence). After removal of 8 bases from V and 4 bases from J, the junction contained 4 bases not matched to a gene. Here the CDR3 reads CASSTGVGNTIYF. In DNA form, the CDR3 reads TGTGCCAGCTCGACAGGGGTCGGAAACACCATATATTTT.

The chain carries TRBV28 and TRBJ2-6; tentatively, D is TRBD2 (5 bases). The CDR3 is 15 residues long. The V gene's germline CDR1 is MDHEN and CDR2 SYDVKM. V was trimmed by 7 bases and J by 2 bases, leaving 12 bases between them. The CDR3 nucleotides read TGTGCCAGCAAAGCTGGGAGTACTGGGGCCAACGTCCTGACTTTC. It specifies CASKAGSTGANVLTF.

Here the CDR3 DNA reads TGCAGTGCTAGAGACGGGCAGACCCAGTACTTC. Translating gives CSARDGQTQYF. The chain recombines TRBV20-1 with TRBJ2-5, with unresolved D. V shed 0 bases and J shed 6 bases, with 5 bases lying between them. In germline, CDR1 is DFQATT, CDR2 SNEGSKA (reference sequence). The CDR3 is 11 amino acids.

This sequence joins TRBV10-2 and TRBJ1-1; tentative D call: TRBD1 (5 bases). The CDR3 length is 16 residues. Germline-derived CDR1 and CDR2 are WSHSY and SAAADI. V lost 2 bases, J lost 3 bases, and 16 bases lay in between. The CDR3 coding sequence is TGCGCCAGCAGTGAGGGGGGACGCCACGGGGACACTGAAGCTTTCTTT. Translating it yields CASSEGGRHGDTEAFF.

The rearrangement links TRBV6-1 to TRBJ2-5, with TRBD2 matching 12 bases. The V gene's germline CDR1 is MNHNS and CDR2 SASEGT. The CDR3 runs 15 residues. Germline trimming cut 2 bases from V and 2 bases from J; bases unmatched to any gene: 0. The CDR3 spells CASSELAGGQETQYF. In DNA form, the CDR3 reads TGTGCCAGCAGTGAACTAGCGGGAGGGCAAGAGACCCAGTACTTC.

This clone appeared a single time. The V and J genes are TRBV11-1 and TRBJ1-1; D may be TRBD1 (5 bases). This CDR3 is 15 amino acids long. Germline V gene lookup returns CDR1 SGHAT and CDR2 FQDESV (reference sequence). V lost 1 base, J lost 6 bases, and 15 bases lay in between. In nucleotides, the CDR3 is TGTGCCAGCAGCTTAGAAGGGGCGGGGAGAGCTGAAGCTTTCTTT. Its protein product is CASSLEGAGRAEAFF.

The chain joins TRBV5-6 to TRBJ2-6, with TRBD1 matching 7 bases. Germline CDR1 and CDR2: SGHDT and YYEEEE. Trimming removed 4 bases from V and 1 base from J; junction bases left unmatched: 8. The CDR3 sequence is 17 residues long. The CDR3 reads CASSIYTGESGANVLTF. CDR3 sequence (DNA): TGTGCCAGCAGCATCTATACAGGGGAATCTGGGGCCAACGTCCTGACTTTC.

The rearrangement joins TRBV10-2 to TRBJ2-5; 10 bases agree with TRBD2. CDR3 length equals 15 residues. The trim removed 7 bases at V and 4 bases at J, leaving 9 bases unmatched. Germline CDR1 WSHSY, CDR2 SAAADI. CDR3 sequence reads: CASNEVAGGGETQYF. The CDR3 region has the DNA TGCGCCAGCAACGAGGTAGCGGGAGGTGGAGAGACCCAGTACTTC.